This TCR beta chain was sequenced in a study of T cell repertoires in cytomegalovirus infection. Across the whole study: An indication of both CMV infection and matching HLA type came from public TCR beta signatures. Study-wide results and limits: Based on cumulative public TCR beta family frequency, carriers of CMV plus the relevant HLA were identified. HLA-C-restricted CMV-specific TCR beta clonotypes prevailed in the ex vivo response.

Details on this clonotype: What it recognizes is unknown.

A single record per CDR3 protein comes from TCRdb applying MiXCR to the reads. This sample has roughly 720,000 distinct CDR3 sequences, with about a third found just once. V was trimmed by 8 bases and J by 2 bases, leaving 19 bases between them. CDR3 length: 16 amino acids. Per germline, CDR1 MDHEN and CDR2 SYDVKM. This receptor was taken from a human donor in good health (CMV status not recorded). Some clones in this sample may be carry-over from other donors' samples. The chain joins TRBV28 to TRBJ1-3, with D possibly TRBD1 on 5 matching bases. Sequenced material: PBMCs. CDR3 region: CASALFFETAGNTIYF. The CDR3 DNA reads TGTGCCAGCGCTCTCTTCTTTGAGACAGCTGGAAACACCATATATTTT.